Each of the 7 T cell receptor beta chains below was sequenced from the same sample in a study of T cell changes during pregnancy in multiple sclerosis. Data came from immunoSEQ multiplex PCR; TCRdb stores just in-frame clones and leaves some out. The sample yields 90,000 to 100,000 clones, 92% seen once. The material was peripheral blood, obtained after pregnancy. Receptor source: a female donor in good health, enrolled as a control in a pregnancy study.

The chain links TRBV27 to TRBJ2-6, with D possibly being TRBD1 (6 bases). Trimming removed 7 bases from V and 0 bases from J, with 13 bases in between. This CDR3 is built from 16 residues. Germline V lookup: CDR1 MNHEY, CDR2 SMNVEV (reference sequence). CDR3 in DNA: TGTGCCAGCACTAGGGGGTCCTACTCTGGGGCCAACGTCCTGACTTTC. It is translated as CASTRGSYSGANVLTF.

This chain connects TRBV5-6 to TRBJ2-7, with 15 positions matching TRBD2. Germline V gene sequence: CDR1 SGHDT, CDR2 YYEEEE. This CDR3 spans 15 amino acids. J gave up 3 bases and V 3 bases, and 1 base lay outside the gene matches. Here the CDR3 DNA reads TGTGCCAGCAGCTGGGGACTAGCGGGAGGCTACGAGCAGTACTTC. This encodes CASSWGLAGGYEQYF.

The sample holds one count of this clone. The chain joins TRBV7-9 to TRBJ1-1; D is unclear. Germline CDR1 is SEHNR and CDR2 is FQNEAQ (reference sequence). The CDR3 has 16 residues. V lost 1 base, J lost 0 bases, and 12 bases lay in between. This CDR3 reads CASSLGPTDMNTEAFF. In nucleotides, the CDR3 is TGTGCCAGCAGCTTAGGGCCCACCGACATGAACACTGAAGCTTTCTTT.

V and J are TRBV7-2 and TRBJ2-7, with D possibly matching TRBD1 (5 bases). Looked up from germline, CDR1 is SGHTA and CDR2 is FQGNSA. This CDR3 is 14 amino acids long. V lost 5 bases and J lost 0, with 11 bases in between. CDR3 in DNA: TGTGCCAGCAGCAAACAGGCGAGCTCCTACGAGCAGTACTTC. Translating gives CASSKQASSYEQYF. Full variable domain (remainder filled in from reference TRBV7-2 and TRBJ2-7): GAGVSQSPSNKVTEKGKDVELRCDPISGHTALYWYRQSLGQGLEFLIYFQGNSAPDKSGLPSDRFSAERTGGSVSTLTIQRTQQEDSAVYLCASSKQASSYEQYFGPGTRLTVT.

V usage is TRBV16 and J usage is TRBJ1-2; 7 nucleotides agree with TRBD1. The germline gives CDR1 KGHSY, CDR2 FQNENV. Trimming took 8 bases from V and 2 from J; bases not matched to a gene: 8. The CDR3 covers 14 residues. CDR3: CASFTGEMNYGYTF. CDR3 in DNA: TGTGCCAGCTTCACAGGGGAGATGAACTATGGCTACACCTTC.

The chain combines TRBV6-1 with TRBJ1-1; 9 bases agree with TRBD1. Germline trimming cut 6 bases from V and 4 bases from J; bases unmatched to any gene: 9. The CDR3 runs 15 residues. Germline CDR1 and CDR2: MNHNS and SASEGT. The CDR3 loop reads CASRSDRGGGTEAFF. CDR3 sequence (DNA): TGTGCCAGCAGGTCGGACAGGGGAGGAGGCACTGAAGCTTTCTTT.

The chain has TRBV19 and TRBJ1-4; D gene unclear. CDR3 length: 15 amino acids. The germline V and J ends were trimmed by 5 bases and 5 bases, with 15 bases remaining between them. Germline CDR1 LNHDA, CDR2 SQIVND (reference sequence). The chain's CDR3 is CASSSPLGVNEKLFF. The CDR3 nucleotides are TGTGCCAGTAGTTCTCCCCTGGGCGTGAATGAAAAACTGTTTTTT.